One and the same sample provided the 25 T cell receptor beta chains below, sequenced in a study of T cell changes during pregnancy in multiple sclerosis. Assay: immunoSEQ multiplex PCR; the TCRdb copy retains only in-frame clones and omits some. The sample comprises some 69,000 clones, more than 80% of which are singletons, and approximately 2% rests with the top ten. The sequencing here drew on peripheral blood, taken in the second trimester of pregnancy. These receptors all come from a female donor in good health, enrolled as a control in a pregnancy study.

This clone was recorded once. The chain combines TRBV5-4 with TRBJ1-3, with D hard to call. Between the trimmed V and J ends, which lost 0 bases and 4 bases, there was a span of 11 bases. The CDR3 loop spans 15 amino acids. Germline V gives CDR1 SGHNT, CDR2 YYREEE (reference sequence). CDR3 protein: CASSLGSVNGNTIYF. The CDR3, as DNA: TGTGCCAGCAGCTTGGGCTCAGTAAACGGAAACACCATATATTTT.

CDR3 in amino acids: CASSQSDSLNQPQHF. The CDR3 DNA reads TGCGCCAGCAGCCAATCGGACAGCCTCAATCAGCCCCAGCATTTT. The V call is TRBV4-3, the J call TRBJ1-5; a possible D gene is TRBD1 (6 bases). The V gene's germline CDR1 is LGHNA and CDR2 YSLEER. This CDR3 is built from 15 residues. V was shortened by 2 bases and J by 3 bases, with 11 bases between the two germline ends.

This rearrangement joins TRBV15 to TRBJ1-5; possible D gene TRBD1, 5 bases. Trimming removed 0 bases at V and 3 bases at J, with 9 bases between. This CDR3 region has 15 residues. CDR1 is LNHNV and CDR2 is YYDKDF in the germline V gene (reference sequence). CDR3 protein: CATSRDKGINQPQHF. Written as DNA, the CDR3 is TGTGCCACCAGCAGAGATAAGGGGATCAATCAGCCCCAGCATTTT.

The gene calls are TRBV5-1 and TRBJ2-2, with unresolved D. Trimming shortened V by 1 base and J by 1 base, and 5 bases separated the two germline ends. Germline V lookup: CDR1 SGHRS, CDR2 YFSETQ. This CDR3 spans 14 amino acids. CDR3 in amino acids: CASSLSGNTGELFF. In DNA, the CDR3 is TGCGCCAGCAGCTTGTCCGGGAACACCGGGGAGCTGTTTTTT.

In this sample, this clone turned up a few times. At the DNA level, this CDR3 is encoded by other sequences in the same sample as well. This chain connects TRBV5-1 to TRBJ1-4; TRBD1 agrees at 9 bases. In germline, CDR1 is SGHRS, CDR2 YFSETQ. This CDR3 comprises 15 residues. Trimming at V came to 1 base and at J to 7 bases, leaving 5 bases not matched to a gene. CDR3 DNA sequence: TGCGCCAGCAGCTTGAGGGGGGGACAGGGTGAAAAACTGTTTTTT. It encodes CASSLRGGQGEKLFF.

This chain connects TRBV18 to TRBJ2-3, with 13 bases lining up with TRBD2. Germline V CDR1 and CDR2: KGHSH, LQKENI. The V and J ends lost 6 bases and 2 bases, in that order; junction bases with no gene match: 5. The CDR3 covers 16 residues. The CDR3 region is CASSSGTSGATDTQYF. Here the CDR3 DNA reads TGTGCCAGCTCGTCCGGGACTAGCGGGGCCACAGATACGCAGTATTTT.

The chain has TRBV5-8 and TRBJ1-5, with unresolved D. V was shortened by 0 bases and J by 11 bases, with 18 bases between the two germline ends. Germline-derived CDR1 and CDR2 are SGHTS and YDEGEE. The CDR3 sequence is 15 residues long. The CDR3 here is CASSLVGRRVQAQHF. The CDR3 coding sequence is TGTGCCAGCAGCTTGGTTGGCAGGCGAGTGCAGGCCCAGCATTTT.

V usage is TRBV28 and J usage is TRBJ1-5; tentatively, D is TRBD1 (5 bases). The CDR3 sequence is 15 residues long. CDR1 and CDR2 (germline): MDHEN, SYDVKM. Trimming pared 2 bases from V and 6 bases from J, leaving 14 bases between. CDR3 sequence (DNA): TGTGCCAGCAGTTTAGCGGGGGTTTTTAGTCAGCCCCAGCATTTT. It is translated as CASSLAGVFSQPQHF.

The rearrangement uses TRBV5-1 and TRBJ1-3; 7 nucleotides agree with TRBD1. V lost 0 bases and J lost 2; bases outside the gene matches: 8. The CDR3 has 17 residues. The germline V gene encodes CDR1 SGHRS and CDR2 YFSETQ. CDR3 coding DNA: TGCGCCAGCAGCTTGGACCTACAGGGGATGGCTGGAAACACCATATATTTT. It specifies CASSLDLQGMAGNTIYF.

The CDR3 region is CASSLSGNTEAFF. The CDR3 bases are TGTGCCAGCAGCTTATCGGGAAACACTGAAGCTTTCTTT. The V and J genes are TRBV7-8 and TRBJ1-1; no firm D call. Germline CDR1 is SGHVS and CDR2 is FQNEAQ. This CDR3 has 13 residues. The V end was cut by 2 bases, the J end by 2 bases, with 6 bases between. Using reference TRBV7-8 and TRBJ1-1 for the parts outside the CDR3, the full variable domain is GAGVSQSPRYKVAKRGQDVALRCDPISGHVSLFWYQQALGQGPEFLTYFQNEAQLDKSGLPSDRFFAERPEGSVSTLKIQRTQQEDSAVYLCASSLSGNTEAFFGQGTRLTVV.

The CDR3 spells CASSVLAPPNTEAFF. As DNA, the CDR3 is TGTGCCAGCAGCGTATTGGCCCCACCGAACACTGAAGCTTTCTTT. The chain links TRBV9 to TRBJ1-1, with D uncertain. V was clipped by 1 base and J by 1 base, with 11 bases between them. Germline CDR1 reads SGDLS; CDR2 reads YYNGEE. This CDR3 region has 15 residues.

The chain links TRBV4-3 to TRBJ2-2; weak D call: TRBD1 (5 bases). V dropped 0 bases and J dropped 5 bases, with 13 bases sitting between them. CDR3 length equals 16 residues. Per the germline V gene, CDR1 is LGHNA and CDR2 is YSLEER. The DNA for the CDR3 is TGCGCCAGCAGCCAAGATTCCAGGGCTGTGACCGGGGAGCTGTTTTTT. It is translated as CASSQDSRAVTGELFF.

The CDR3 is CASSGTGNQPQHF. The CDR3 region has the DNA TGTGCCAGCAGCGGGACAGGCAATCAGCCCCAGCATTTT. This chain links TRBV2 with TRBJ1-5; 7 nucleotides match TRBD1. Unmatched junction bases numbered 1, after V lost 6 bases and J lost 2 bases. Germline lookup yields CDR1 SNHLY and CDR2 FYNNEI. The CDR3 contains 13 residues.

The count of this clone is one. Other DNA sequences within the sample encode an identical CDR3. This sequence joins TRBV18 and TRBJ1-5; 10 bases are shared with TRBD1. With V trimmed by 6 bases and J by 5 bases, 7 bases remained unmatched. Germline loops: CDR1 KGHSH, CDR2 LQKENI. The CDR3 runs 15 residues. The chain's CDR3 is CASSRTGTGDQPQHF. The CDR3 bases are TGTGCCAGCTCGCGAACCGGGACAGGGGATCAGCCCCAGCATTTT. The whole variable domain, remainder taken from reference TRBV18 and TRBJ1-5, is NAGVMQNPRHLVRRRGQEARLRCSPMKGHSHVYWYRQLPEEGLKFMVYLQKENIIDESGMPKERFSAEFPKEGPSILRIQQVVRGDSAAYFCASSRTGTGDQPQHFGDGTRLSIL.

The rearrangement joins TRBV5-1 to TRBJ2-7; 9 bases line up with TRBD1. V trimming: 1 base; J trimming: 5 bases; junction bases outside the gene matches: 4. The CDR3 totals 14 residues. CDR1 and CDR2 from the germline V gene are SGHRS and YFSETQ. The CDR3 nucleotides read TGCGCCAGCAGCTTGATGAGACAGGGGGACGAGCAGTACTTC. Encoded protein: CASSLMRQGDEQYF.

The chain couples TRBV19 to TRBJ1-6; possibly TRBD1 for D (5 bases). V lost 1 base, J lost 11 bases, and 12 bases lay in between. This CDR3 region has 14 residues. Looked up from germline, CDR1 is LNHDA and CDR2 is SQIVND (reference sequence). CDR3 nucleotide sequence: TGTGCCAGTAGTATAGGAAGACAGTTGCCACCCCTCCACTTT. It specifies CASSIGRQLPPLHF.

The rearrangement uses TRBV5-1 and TRBJ2-3; the D gene is possibly TRBD1 (5 bases). Trimming shortened V by 4 bases and J by 2 bases, and 14 bases separated the two germline ends. This CDR3 comprises 15 residues. Germline loops: CDR1 SGHRS, CDR2 YFSETQ. Here the CDR3 reads CASSPWGQPTDTQYF. In nucleotides, the CDR3 is TGCGCCAGCAGCCCCTGGGGCCAGCCCACAGATACGCAGTATTTT.

The CDR3 region has the DNA TGTGCCAGCAGGGCCGGAGACGGCTATGGCTACACCTTC. Its protein is CASRAGDGYGYTF. V usage is TRBV7-9 and J usage is TRBJ1-2; D gene ambiguous. In germline, CDR1 is SEHNR, CDR2 FQNEAQ (reference sequence). Trimming pared 6 bases from V and 4 bases from J, leaving 12 bases between. This CDR3 is built from 13 residues.

The chain recombines TRBV7-2 with TRBJ2-7, with D possibly TRBD1 on 6 matching bases. This CDR3 is 14 amino acids long. Germline V gene lookup returns CDR1 SGHTA and CDR2 FQGNSA. V was clipped by 1 base and J by 3 bases, with 10 bases between them. CDR3 nucleotide sequence: TGTGCCAGCAGCTTAGGGGACACCTACTACGAGCAGTACTTC. It codes for CASSLGDTYYEQYF.

This chain joins TRBV5-1 and TRBJ2-3; D call uncertain. The CDR3 is made up of 16 amino acids. CDR1 SGHRS and CDR2 YFSETQ come from the germline V gene. V dropped 0 bases and J dropped 6 bases, with 17 bases sitting between them. The CDR3 DNA is TGCGCCAGCAGCTTGGGGTTAGCCCGCGGTGGGGATACGCAGTATTTT. Its protein is CASSLGLARGGDTQYF.

The chain recombines TRBV18 with TRBJ2-7; 10 bases match TRBD1. This CDR3 has 17 residues. CDR1 KGHSH and CDR2 LQKENI come from the germline V gene. The V gene end was trimmed by 4 bases and the J gene end by 3 bases; junction bases not matched to a gene: 12. The CDR3 DNA sequence: TGTGCCAGCTCACAGGGACAGGGGCAACTACTTCGCTACGAGCAGTACTTC. Protein sequence: CASSQGQGQLLRYEQYF.

CDR3 loop: CASSGGGGGKETQYF. CDR3 DNA: TGTGCCAGCAGCGGCGGCGGGGGGGGTAAAGAGACCCAGTACTTC. This sequence joins TRBV9 and TRBJ2-5, with 9 bases identical to TRBD2. The CDR3 loop spans 15 amino acids. Germline CDR1 and CDR2: SGDLS and YYNGEE. V shed 3 bases and J 3 bases; nucleotides not matched to a gene: 6.

This clone was found once. The chain uses TRBV6-6 and TRBJ2-7; D possibly corresponds to TRBD2 (7 bases). Germline V gene data show CDR1 as MNHNY and CDR2 as SVGAGI (reference sequence). CDR3 length equals 15 residues. Trimming removed 0 bases at V and 6 bases at J, with 15 bases between. The CDR3 DNA sequence: TGTGCCAGCAGTTACTCGGGGGGGGGCTTCGGCGAGCAGTACTTC. Translating it yields CASSYSGGGFGEQYF.

This chain uses TRBV27 with TRBJ2-7; tentative D call: TRBD1 (6 bases). Trimming pared 3 bases from V and 2 bases from J, leaving 17 bases between. The CDR3 consists of 16 residues. Germline CDR1 reads MNHEY; CDR2 reads SMNVEV (reference sequence). The CDR3 coding sequence is TGTGCCAGCAGTTTGGAAGTGGGGGCGACCCCCTACGAGCAGTACTTC. Translated, it gives CASSLEVGATPYEQYF.

This clone appeared once. The CDR3 DNA reads TGTGCTAGTGGTAAGCGGGGGGGCCACGAATATGAGCAGTTCTTC. This codes for CASGKRGGHEYEQFF. The chain recombines TRBV12-5 with TRBJ2-1, with 10 bases lining up with TRBD2. J lost 8 bases, V lost 5 bases, and 9 bases had no gene match. There are 15 residues in the CDR3. The germline V gene encodes CDR1 LGHNT and CDR2 FRNRAP. Complete variable domain (other parts from reference TRBV12-5 and TRBJ2-1): DARVTQTPRHKVTEMGQEVTMRCQPILGHNTVFWYRQTMMQGLELLAYFRNRAPLDDSGMPKDRFSAEMPDATLATLKIQPSEPRDSAVYFCASGKRGGHEYEQFFGPGTRLTVL.